This T cell receptor beta chain derives from a study of blood T cell repertoires in COVID-19. The CDR3 consists of 15 residues. With 1 base removed from V and 4 bases from J, the gap between germline ends came to 14 bases. CDR1 and CDR2 from the germline V gene are SGHRS and YFSETQ. This table comes from immunoSEQ multiplex PCR, and its TCRdb copy is limited to in-frame clones, with some not included. The sample has 250,000 to 350,000 clones, under 90% seen once; the top ten hold less than 3.5%. The specimen sequenced was peripheral blood. V usage is TRBV5-1 and J usage is TRBJ1-1, with D tentatively TRBD1 (6 bases). The clonotype originates from a woman aged 30 to 39 with COVID-19, enrolled during active disease. CDR3 amino acids: CASSLYGQSSTEAFF. As DNA, the CDR3 is TGCGCCAGCAGCTTGTATGGACAGTCTTCCACTGAAGCTTTCTTT.